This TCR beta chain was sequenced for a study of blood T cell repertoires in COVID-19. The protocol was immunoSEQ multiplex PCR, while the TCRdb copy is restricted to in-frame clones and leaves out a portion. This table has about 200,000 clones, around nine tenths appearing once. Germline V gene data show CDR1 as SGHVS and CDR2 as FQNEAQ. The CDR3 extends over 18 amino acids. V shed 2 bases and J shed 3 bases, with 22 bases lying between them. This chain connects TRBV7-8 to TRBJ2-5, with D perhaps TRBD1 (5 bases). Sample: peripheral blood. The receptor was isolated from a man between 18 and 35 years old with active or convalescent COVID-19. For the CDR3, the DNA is TGTGCCAGCAGCTTAACTTTCCGTACAGGTCGCTCAGAAGAGACCCAGTACTTC. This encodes CASSLTFRTGRSEETQYF.